The entry below gives a single TCR beta chain sequence along with its context. A far larger clone is just one base off, so this is likely a read error. This specimen belongs to a study of sequential checkpoint blockade in melanoma. The overall study: Patients were randomized 1:1 to nivolumab-then-ipilimumab or ipilimumab-then-nivolumab first-line. Maintenance nivolumab came after either treatment sequence.

The V end was cut by 2 bases, the J end by 1 base, with 13 bases between. The CDR3 runs 15 residues. Regarding treatment: randomized to nivolumab then ipilimumab (arm A) or the reverse (arm B). DNA-damaging chemotherapy had not been given to any patient beforehand. PBMC sorting kept live CD3+CD8+ cells without CD19 or CD56. Assay: immunoSEQ multiplex PCR; the TCRdb copy retains only in-frame clones and omits some. Here the sample spans thousands of clones, roughly three fifths being singletons. The sequence was collected from a human patient with melanoma. Some clones in this sample may be carry-over from other donors' samples. Sequencing was performed on CD8+ T cells sorted from blood (inferred from file names), taken from a patient given nivolumab and ipilimumab in sequence. The rearrangement links TRBV5-7 to TRBJ2-7; no definite D call. TRBV5-7 counts as an open reading frame of uncertain function. The CDR3 nucleotides are TGTGCCAGCAGCTTTAGCTTGGCTTATTCCTACGAGCAGTACTTC. Translation gives CASSFSLAYSYEQYF.